This T cell receptor (beta chain) was sequenced in a study of OX40 agonist ivuxolimab in advanced cancers. Profiled with immunoSEQ multiplex PCR; TCRdb holds only in-frame clones, not every one. Of about 93,000 clones listed, around 94% are singletons. This clone was detected many times. Its specificity is unknown. There are 13 residues in the CDR3. V lost 7 bases, J lost 5 bases, and 3 bases stayed unmatched. Germline CDR1 and CDR2: SGHRS and YFSETQ. Overall study results and limits: Clonal expansion in partial responders at 0.1-3.0 mg/kg ranked among the lowest.

The chain combines TRBV5-1 with TRBJ2-2; TRBD1 matches 9 bases. Source: CD4+ or CD8+ T cells sorted from blood, taken in a trial of the OX40 agonist ivuxolimab. The TCR comes from an adult with an advanced solid tumor such as melanoma, head and neck, liver or kidney cancer. This chain's CDR3 is CASHDRGTGELFF. DNA for the CDR3: TGCGCCAGCCACGACAGGGGGACCGGGGAGCTGTTTTTT.